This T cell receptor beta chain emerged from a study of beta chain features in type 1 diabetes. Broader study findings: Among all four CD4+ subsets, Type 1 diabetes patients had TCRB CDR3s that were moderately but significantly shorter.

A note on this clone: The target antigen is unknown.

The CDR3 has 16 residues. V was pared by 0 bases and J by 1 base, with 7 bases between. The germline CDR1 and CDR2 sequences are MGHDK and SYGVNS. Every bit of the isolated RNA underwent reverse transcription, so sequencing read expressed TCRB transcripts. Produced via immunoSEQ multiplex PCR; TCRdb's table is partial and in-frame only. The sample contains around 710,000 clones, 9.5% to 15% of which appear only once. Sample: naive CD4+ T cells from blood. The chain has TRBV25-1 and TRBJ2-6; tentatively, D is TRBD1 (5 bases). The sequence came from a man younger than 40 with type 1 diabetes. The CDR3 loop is CASSEYKGSGANVLTF. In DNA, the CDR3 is TGTGCCAGCAGTGAATATAAGGGGTCTGGGGCCAACGTCCTGACTTTC.